This T cell receptor (beta chain) was found in a study of shared clonotypes between healthy human individuals. Investigators spread the genomic DNA of each subset evenly over several immunoSEQ plates. As handled by the study authors: ImmunoSEQ output held junction-only sequences without quality scores, so filtering differed. Some clones are missing from TCRdb's copy, which holds only in-frame ones; the method was immunoSEQ multiplex PCR. The DNA gave D and trimming, while V, J and clone size come from that table. Of around 600,000 clones in the sample, 95% were seen once. Study-level findings and limits: Sharing across four donors was seen in roughly 5% of naive CD4 clonotypes.

CD45RO negativity and positive selection for CCR7 defined naive CD8 cells, a population that excluded terminally differentiated effector memory CD45RA+ cells. With regard to this clone: Antigen specificity is unknown.

This clonotype was obtained from a woman aged 30 to 39 in good health. The specimen was naive CD8+ T cells sorted from blood.

CDR3 sequence reads: CASSIGFGEGLVNTEAFF. The CDR3, as DNA: TGTGCCAGTAGTATTGGATTTGGGGAGGGATTAGTGAACACTGAAGCTTTCTTT. J is TRBJ1-1 and V is TRBV19; D remains unclear. V gave up 3 bases and J gave up 0 bases, with 20 bases separating them. The germline V gene has CDR1 LNHDA and CDR2 SQIVND (reference sequence). The CDR3 has 18 amino acids. Complete variable domain (other parts from reference TRBV19 and TRBJ1-1): DGGITQSPKYLFRKEGQNVTLSCEQNLNHDAMYWYRQDPGQGLRLIYYSQIVNDFQKGDIAEGYSVSREKKESFPLTVTSAQKNPTAFYLCASSIGFGEGLVNTEAFFGQGTRLTVV.